The T cell receptor beta chain described here comes from a study of cytomegalovirus exposure and HLA in healthy donors. Turning to this clone: The antigen is unknown.

Study-wide findings and caveats: Later on, an analysis tied about 17,000 TCR beta sequences to HLA alleles at 0.05 false discovery rate.

The V gene lost 0 bases and the J gene lost 1 base, with 11 bases spanning the gap. Germline assignment: CDR1 LNHNV and CDR2 YYDKDF (reference sequence). This CDR3 spans 16 amino acids. The study ran its PCR with 60 Vbeta and 13 Jbeta primers. Repertoires were generated with immunoSEQ multiplex PCR, while TCRdb's copy carries only in-frame clones and drops some. The profile shows a few hundred thousand clones, over 70% of them singletons. Material for sequencing was PBMCs. This receptor was identified in a woman aged 60-75 years in good health and CMV-seropositive. J is TRBJ2-3 and V is TRBV15; a possible D gene is TRBD1 (6 bases). CDR3 loop: CATSRDVKGGTDTQYF. DNA for the CDR3: TGTGCCACCAGCAGAGATGTTAAGGGGGGCACAGATACGCAGTATTTT.